A selection of T cell receptor beta chains follows, all from one sample in a study of blood T cell repertoires in COVID-19. The repertoire was sequenced with immunoSEQ multiplex PCR; TCRdb's copy has only in-frame clones and lacks some. The sample includes around 180,000 clones, around 80% of them seen just once. Sequencing input: PBMCs or T cells enriched from blood (not recorded which). Receptors originate from a man between 45 and 60 years old who had recovered from COVID-19. Both conserved end residues are part of each CDR3. Fields, in order: clone size, V gene, J gene, D gene, CDR3 DNA, CDR3 protein. The D gene is left open where the match is weak. Only some rows state a clone size, as once, few, many or a class for expanded clones.

few	TRBV7-9	TRBJ2-7	NA	TGTGCCAGCAGCCCCGACAGGCCCAGGGGATCCTACGAGCAGTACTTC	CASSPDRPRGSYEQYF
once	TRBV3-1/TRBV3-2	TRBJ2-3	TRBD2	TGTGCCAGCAGCCAAGAAAGAGGGCGGGGGGGCCTAAATACGCAGTATTTT	CASSQERGRGGLNTQYF
NA	TRBV7-9	TRBJ1-1	NA	TGTGCCAGCAGCTGGGCCAGGGGTCTCGAAGCTTTCTTT	CASSWARGLEAFF
few	TRBV5-1	TRBJ2-7	NA	TGCGCCAGCAGCTTGGCGGGACACCCCGAGCAGTACTTC	CASSLAGHPEQYF
NA	TRBV6-5	TRBJ1-2	NA	TGTGCCAGCAGTTACCGCCCTCGGGGGTTGGATGGCTACACCTTC	CASSYRPRGLDGYTF
NA	TRBV30	TRBJ1-2	NA	TGTGCCTGGACCCTTACTTTCACAGGGATTTCTGGCTACACCTTC	CAWTLTFTGISGYTF
NA	TRBV7-2	TRBJ1-1	NA	TGTGCCAGCAGCTTAGTGCTGGGAGCGAACACTGAAGCTTTCTTT	CASSLVLGANTEAFF
many	TRBV24-1	TRBJ1-2	NA	TGTGCCACCAGTGATACCAGTGGAGGGAACTATGGCTACACCTTC	CATSDTSGGNYGYTF
NA	TRBV12-5	TRBJ2-7	TRBD1	TGTGCTAGTGGTTTGCCCCCGACAGGGCAGGACGAGCAGTACTTC	CASGLPPTGQDEQYF
NA	TRBV15	TRBJ2-3	TRBD1	TGTGCCACCAGCAGCAGACAGGGGTCTGTAACAGATACGCAGTATTTT	CATSSRQGSVTDTQYF
NA	TRBV3-1/TRBV3-2	TRBJ1-4	TRBD1	TGTGCCAGCGCGCAAACCGGGACAGGGAATGAAAAACTGTTTTTT	CASAQTGTGNEKLFF
NA	TRBV16	TRBJ1-3	NA	TGTGCCAGCAGCCACCAGGCGCCAAGCTCTGGAAACACCATATATTTT	CASSHQAPSSGNTIYF
NA	TRBV9	TRBJ2-5	NA	TGTGCCAGCAGCGTAGGGCGACAACTAGAAACCCAGTACTTC	CASSVGRQLETQYF
many	TRBV7-9	TRBJ2-2	TRBD1	TGTGCCAGCAGCTCCACTACGATTGGGACAGGGAACACCGGGGAGCTGTTTTTT	CASSSTTIGTGNTGELFF
NA	TRBV28	TRBJ2-5	TRBD1	TGTGCCAGCAAGAGCTCTGGACAGGGACAAGAGACCCAGTACTTC	CASKSSGQGQETQYF
few	TRBV4-1	TRBJ1-4	TRBD1	TGCGCCAGCAGCCGGGCCGGGACAGGGTCAACTAATGAAAAACTGTTTTTT	CASSRAGTGSTNEKLFF
NA	TRBV30	TRBJ1-3	TRBD1	TGTGCCTGGGCAGCCGGGACAGGGGGTTACTCTGGAAACACCATATATTTT	CAWAAGTGGYSGNTIYF
NA	TRBV4-1	TRBJ1-3	NA	TGCGCCAGCAGCCAAGACTCCTACTCTGGAAACACCATATATTTT	CASSQDSYSGNTIYF
NA	TRBV7-2	TRBJ1-4	NA	TGTGCCAGCAGCTTAAGGGGTAATGAAAAACTGTTTTTT	CASSLRGNEKLFF
NA	TRBV20-1	TRBJ1-2	TRBD1	TGCAGTGCTAGTCTTCGGACAGGCCGGAACTATGGCTACACCTTC	CSASLRTGRNYGYTF
NA	TRBV4-2	TRBJ2-5	TRBD1	TGTGCCAGCAGCCAAGCTCGAGGGGGCCATGAGACCCAGTACTTC	CASSQARGGHETQYF
NA	TRBV5-4	TRBJ2-5	TRBD2	TGTGCCAGCAGCTTCCCTAGCGGGGGGCAAGAGACCCAGTACTTC	CASSFPSGGQETQYF
NA	TRBV7-2	TRBJ2-1	NA	TGTGCCAGCAGCCCAACGGCGGGATACAATGAGCAGTTCTTC	CASSPTAGYNEQFF
NA	TRBV9	TRBJ1-2	NA	TGTGCCAGCAGCCCCTACGGTGGTTCTAACTATGGCTACACCTTC	CASSPYGGSNYGYTF
few	TRBV4-2	TRBJ1-5	NA	TGTGCCAGCAGCCCCGAGGGAACGTATAGCAATCAGCCCCAGCATTTT	CASSPEGTYSNQPQHF
once	TRBV28	TRBJ2-2	NA	TGTGCCAGCAGTTTACGGACCGGGGAGCTGTTTTTT	CASSLRTGELFF
once	TRBV7-2	TRBJ2-2	TRBD2	TGTGCCAGCAGCTTCCTAGCGGGGGGGAACACCGGGGAGCTGTTTTTT	CASSFLAGGNTGELFF
NA	TRBV18	TRBJ1-3	TRBD1	TGTGCCAGCTCACCATCCGGGACAGGGGGCTCGGACACCATATATTTT	CASSPSGTGGSDTIYF
NA	TRBV20-1	TRBJ1-1	NA	TGCAGTGCTAGACTCGTCACTGAAGCTTTCTTT	CSARLVTEAFF
NA	TRBV10-3	TRBJ1-5	NA	TGTGCCATCAGTGAGTCCACAGGGAGCCATCAGCCCCAGCATTTT	CAISESTGSHQPQHF
NA	TRBV2	TRBJ2-1	TRBD2	TGTGCCAGCAGAGAAGCGGGGGCGTACAATGAGCAGTTCTTC	CASREAGAYNEQFF
NA	TRBV7-9	TRBJ1-2	NA	TGTGCCAGCAGCTCCGCGGGCTATGGCTACACCTTC	CASSSAGYGYTF
NA	TRBV10-3	TRBJ1-2	NA	TGTGCCATCAGCGGGACACTGACAGGCTACACCTTC	CAISGTLTGYTF
once	TRBV7-3	TRBJ2-5	TRBD2	TGTGCCAGCAGCTTCAATAGCGGGGGGCTGGAGACCCAGTACTTC	CASSFNSGGLETQYF
NA	TRBV6-2/TRBV6-3	TRBJ1-5	TRBD1	TGTGCCAGCAGTGGAGACAGGGTAGTTAGCAATCAGCCCCAGCATTTT	CASSGDRVVSNQPQHF
NA	TRBV7-6	TRBJ1-4	TRBD1	TGTGCCAGCAGCTTGTCGGGACAGAGAAATGAAAAACTGTTTTTT	CASSLSGQRNEKLFF
NA	TRBV4-1	TRBJ1-3	TRBD1	TGCGCCAGCAGCCCCCCAAACCGTGACAGGGTAGGAAACACCATATATTTT	CASSPPNRDRVGNTIYF
NA	TRBV7-3	TRBJ2-3	TRBD2	TGTGCCAGCAGCTTATCGGGGGGTGTTACAGATACGCAGTATTTT	CASSLSGGVTDTQYF
NA	TRBV5-4	TRBJ1-3	TRBD1	TGTGCCAGCAGCTCTCGAGGGGGCTTCGGAAACACCATATATTTT	CASSSRGGFGNTIYF
NA	TRBV2	TRBJ1-1	NA	TGTGCCAGCCAACAGGGGAACACTGAAGCTTTCTTT	CASQQGNTEAFF
NA	TRBV3-1/TRBV3-2	TRBJ2-3	TRBD2	TGTGCCAGCAGCAAGAATAAAGGGGGACTAGCCACAGATACGCAGTATTTT	CASSKNKGGLATDTQYF
once	TRBV6-5	TRBJ1-1	NA	TGTGCCACCCGGCCGGCGGGGCTCGAAGCTTTCTTT	CATRPAGLEAFF
NA	TRBV24-1	TRBJ1-4	NA	TGTGCCACCTCCCCCAGCGGGGAAAAACTGTTTTTT	CATSPSGEKLFF
few	TRBV28	TRBJ1-4	TRBD1	TGTGCCACTGACAGGGTATCTAATGAAAAACTGTTTTTT	CATDRVSNEKLFF
NA	TRBV9	TRBJ2-3	TRBD1	TGTGCCAGCAGCACAGGTAGGGAGGACCGGGACAGGGGCACAGATACGCAGTATTTT	CASSTGREDRDRGTDTQYF
once	TRBV2	TRBJ1-4	NA	TGTGCCAGCAGGAGACAGAGAAATGAAAAACTGTTTTTT	CASRRQRNEKLFF
NA	TRBV5-1	TRBJ2-5	TRBD1	TGCGCCAGCAGCCCTCGGGACAGGGGGCATCGGGGAGAGACCCAGTACTTC	CASSPRDRGHRGETQYF
NA	TRBV27	TRBJ1-6	NA	TGTGCCAGCAGTTACCGTTTACAGGAATCGAATTCACCCCTCCACTTT	CASSYRLQESNSPLHF
NA	TRBV28	TRBJ2-7	NA	TGTGCCAGCGGGCCCCCGTACGAGCAGTACTTC	CASGPPYEQYF
once	TRBV7-6	TRBJ2-5	TRBD2	TGTGCCAGCAGTTTACTAGCCAACCCTCGACTAGCCGGGCCGGAGGAGACCCAGTACTTC	CASSLLANPRLAGPEETQYF
NA	TRBV7-6	TRBJ2-7	NA	TGTGCCAGCAGCTTAGACCGGGGCGGGGCCTACGAGCAGTACTTC	CASSLDRGGAYEQYF
NA	TRBV15	TRBJ2-3	NA	TGTGCCACCGAAGTGGGCGGGATGACAGATACGCAGTATTTT	CATEVGGMTDTQYF
NA	TRBV5-6	TRBJ1-5	TRBD1	TGTGCCAGCAGCTTGGGGACAGGTAGACATCAGCCCCAGCATTTT	CASSLGTGRHQPQHF
NA	TRBV6-1	TRBJ2-5	TRBD1	TGTGCCAGCAGAGAAGGGGGCGCTTGGGAGACCCAGTACTTC	CASREGGAWETQYF
few	TRBV2	TRBJ1-1	NA	TGTGCCAGCAGTGAAACGCCAGGTGATACTGAAGCTTTCTTT	CASSETPGDTEAFF
NA	TRBV7-3	TRBJ2-5	NA	TGTGCCAGCAGCTGGGCTGGGGCGAGCCAAGAGACCCAGTACTTC	CASSWAGASQETQYF
NA	TRBV5-4	TRBJ1-2	NA	TGTGCCAGCAGCTTCGGGGATATTTATTATGGCTACACCTTC	CASSFGDIYYGYTF
NA	TRBV11-2	TRBJ1-1	NA	TGTGCCAGCAGCTCGAGGGTCCGATTCATGAACACTGAAGCTTTCTTT	CASSSRVRFMNTEAFF
NA	TRBV20-1	TRBJ1-2	NA	TGCAGTGCGCTATACGACTATGGCTACACCTTC	CSALYDYGYTF
NA	TRBV7-9	TRBJ2-5	NA	TGTGCCAGCAGCGGACAATCAGGGATCCAAAAGACCCAGTACTTC	CASSGQSGIQKTQYF